The clone carrying this T cell receptor beta chain was picked up one time. Antigen specificity is unknown. This sample is drawn from a study of T cell responses to AZD1222 COVID-19 vaccine. Study outcomes and limitations: The donor cohort was predominantly white British with a female majority, and clonal diversity may have been underestimated. Epitopes outside B.1.351 and B.1.1.7 mutated regions reportedly drew nearly half of spike TCRs. Increased Spike-specific TCR breadth and depth were observed after two AZD1222 doses. Without day 14 samples, only post-peak T cell repertoires were studied.

Using immunoSEQ multiplex PCR, the repertoire was profiled, and TCRdb retains in-frame clones only, with some absent. The data contain approximately 220,000 clones, more than 85% of them singletons. The CDR3 loop spans 13 amino acids. The V end lost 3 bases, the J end lost 2 bases, and 7 bases lay between the germline ends. CDR1 and CDR2 from the germline V gene are KGHSH and LQKENI. The clonotype comes from an adult in good health. The input for sequencing was peripheral blood, taken on day 0 of MenACWY control vaccination. The chain recombines TRBV18 with TRBJ1-2; D gene ambiguous. The CDR3 DNA follows: TGTGCCAGCTCACCGGAACGGAACTATGGCTACACCTTC. Translation: CASSPERNYGYTF.